A selection of T cell receptor beta chains follows, all from one sample in a study of blood T cells in healthy people across ages. Via MiXCR, TCRdb re-called the 5' RACE reads, giving one row per CDR3 protein. The data contain 850,000 to 1,300,000 distinct CDR3 sequences, around 43% of them singletons. The sequenced sample consisted of blood. The receptors originated from a woman aged 60-75 years in good health. Each CDR3 is given with its conserved first and last residue. A D gene is named only where the DNA matches it firmly. Only some rows state a clone size, as once, few, many or a class for expanded clones.

cdr3_length: 15
v_call: TRBV20-1
clone_size: -
j_call: TRBJ2-1
d_call: TRBD1
cdr3_aa: CSAEGARDDHNEQFF
cdr3_nt: TGCAGTGCAGAGGGGGCGAGAGATGACCACAATGAGCAGTTCTTC

cdr3_length: 17
v_call: TRBV20-1
clone_size: -
j_call: TRBJ1-4
d_call: -
cdr3_aa: CSAKHTRGVGTNEKLFF
cdr3_nt: TGCAGTGCTAAACACACCCGGGGGGTGGGCACTAATGAAAAACTGTTTTTT

cdr3_length: 11
v_call: TRBV12-3/TRBV12-4
clone_size: -
j_call: TRBJ2-7
d_call: -
cdr3_aa: CVSSFGQEQYF
cdr3_nt: TGTGTCAGCAGTTTCGGACAGGAGCAGTACTTC

cdr3_length: 18
v_call: TRBV14
clone_size: -
j_call: TRBJ2-7
d_call: TRBD1
cdr3_aa: CASSQGDRGSYLRYEQYF
cdr3_nt: TGTGCCAGCAGCCAAGGAGACAGGGGTTCGTACCTACGCTACGAGCAGTACTTC

cdr3_length: 15
v_call: TRBV6-5
clone_size: few
j_call: TRBJ2-7
d_call: -
cdr3_aa: CASSYIVRDSYEQYF
cdr3_nt: TGTGCCAGCAGTTACATAGTTCGAGACTCCTACGAGCAGTACTTC

cdr3_length: 16
v_call: TRBV20-1
clone_size: once
j_call: TRBJ2-7
d_call: TRBD2
cdr3_aa: CSARPDREVDYNEQYF
cdr3_nt: TGCAGTGCTCGACCCGACCGGGAGGTTGACTACAATGAGCAGTACTTC

cdr3_length: 17
v_call: TRBV4-2
clone_size: -
j_call: TRBJ2-1
d_call: TRBD2
cdr3_aa: CASSQAPGLAGVEEQFF
cdr3_nt: TGTGCCAGCAGCCAAGCCCCGGGACTAGCGGGAGTAGAGGAGCAGTTCTTC

cdr3_length: 13
v_call: TRBV5-4
clone_size: few
j_call: TRBJ2-1
d_call: -
cdr3_aa: CASSLRARSEQFF
cdr3_nt: TGTGCCAGCAGCTTGAGGGCCCGAAGTGAGCAGTTCTTC

cdr3_length: 15
v_call: TRBV19
clone_size: -
j_call: TRBJ1-6
d_call: -
cdr3_aa: CASSPTGSPGSPLHF
cdr3_nt: TGCGCCAGTAGTCCCACAGGGTCACCAGGGTCACCCCTCCACTTT

cdr3_length: 12
v_call: TRBV29-1
clone_size: few
j_call: TRBJ1-2
d_call: -
cdr3_aa: CSVAQGFNGYTF
cdr3_nt: TGCAGCGTTGCACAGGGCTTTAATGGCTACACCTTC

cdr3_length: 16
v_call: TRBV5-1
clone_size: -
j_call: TRBJ2-3
d_call: TRBD2
cdr3_aa: CASSYRSSGGTDTQYF
cdr3_nt: TGCGCCAGCAGCTACAGATCTAGCGGCGGTACAGATACGCAGTATTTT

cdr3_length: 20
v_call: TRBV7-9
clone_size: few
j_call: TRBJ2-1
d_call: TRBD2
cdr3_aa: CASSPGTSGRPGGSYNEQFF
cdr3_nt: TGTGCCAGCAGCCCCGGGACTAGCGGGAGGCCCGGAGGCTCCTACAATGAGCAGTTCTTC

cdr3_length: 15
v_call: TRBV28
clone_size: -
j_call: TRBJ2-7
d_call: -
cdr3_aa: CASNHYRDGSYEQYF
cdr3_nt: TGTGCCAGCAATCACTACCGGGACGGATCCTACGAGCAGTACTTC

cdr3_length: 16
v_call: TRBV2
clone_size: -
j_call: TRBJ2-3
d_call: -
cdr3_aa: CASTGSGSASTDTQYF
cdr3_nt: TGTGCCAGCACGGGGAGCGGGTCGGCCTCCACAGATACGCAGTATTTT

cdr3_length: 13
v_call: TRBV28
clone_size: -
j_call: TRBJ2-7
d_call: -
cdr3_aa: CASRGGGVYEQYF
cdr3_nt: TGTGCCAGCAGAGGGGGAGGGGTCTACGAGCAGTACTTC

cdr3_length: 17
v_call: TRBV12-3/TRBV12-4
clone_size: -
j_call: TRBJ2-6
d_call: -
cdr3_aa: CASSPSEIHSGANVLTF
cdr3_nt: TGTGCCAGCAGTCCTAGCGAGATACACTCTGGGGCCAACGTCCTGACTTTC

cdr3_length: 11
v_call: TRBV2
clone_size: few
j_call: TRBJ2-3
d_call: TRBD1
cdr3_aa: CASKDRGTQYF
cdr3_nt: TGTGCCAGCAAGGACAGGGGGACGCAGTATTTT

cdr3_length: 18
v_call: TRBV28
clone_size: -
j_call: TRBJ2-3
d_call: TRBD1
cdr3_aa: CASSSPAISGQGRDTQYF
cdr3_nt: TGTGCCAGCAGTTCCCCCGCCATCTCGGGACAGGGGCGGGATACGCAGTATTTT

cdr3_length: 14
v_call: TRBV29-1
clone_size: few
j_call: TRBJ2-1
d_call: -
cdr3_aa: CSVFLRQSYNEQFF
cdr3_nt: TGCAGCGTTTTTCTCAGGCAATCCTACAATGAGCAGTTCTTC

cdr3_length: 14
v_call: TRBV29-1
clone_size: few
j_call: TRBJ2-7
d_call: TRBD1
cdr3_aa: CSAAGTGSSYEQYF
cdr3_nt: TGCAGCGCAGCCGGGACAGGGTCGTCCTACGAGCAGTACTTC

cdr3_length: 12
v_call: TRBV21-1
clone_size: -
j_call: TRBJ1-2
d_call: -
cdr3_aa: CASPTGGNGYTF
cdr3_nt: TGTGCCAGCCCGACAGGGGGCAATGGCTACACCTTC

cdr3_length: 13
v_call: TRBV11-1
clone_size: -
j_call: TRBJ2-3
d_call: -
cdr3_aa: CASSSRPADTQYF
cdr3_nt: TGTGCCAGCAGCTCACGCCCGGCAGATACGCAGTATTTT

cdr3_length: 18
v_call: TRBV20-1
clone_size: -
j_call: TRBJ2-1
d_call: TRBD2
cdr3_aa: CSARSNRLALGPGDEQFF
cdr3_nt: TGCAGTGCTAGATCTAACCGACTAGCGCTAGGGCCAGGCGATGAGCAGTTCTTC

cdr3_length: 15
v_call: TRBV5-1
clone_size: -
j_call: TRBJ2-3
d_call: -
cdr3_aa: CASSLGFGSTDTQYF
cdr3_nt: TGCGCCAGCAGCTTGGGTTTTGGTAGCACAGATACGCAGTATTTT

cdr3_length: 13
v_call: TRBV10-3
clone_size: few
j_call: TRBJ2-7
d_call: -
cdr3_aa: CAISDTTAYEQYF
cdr3_nt: TGTGCCATCAGTGACACCACAGCCTACGAGCAGTACTTC

cdr3_length: 13
v_call: TRBV2
clone_size: few
j_call: TRBJ2-7
d_call: -
cdr3_aa: CASLGGGGYEQYF
cdr3_nt: TGTGCCAGCCTAGGAGGTGGGGGGTACGAGCAGTACTTC

cdr3_length: 15
v_call: TRBV3-1
clone_size: few
j_call: TRBJ2-3
d_call: -
cdr3_aa: CASSQVAFGTDTQYF
cdr3_nt: TGTGCCAGCAGCCAAGTCGCCTTCGGCACAGATACGCAGTATTTT

cdr3_length: 17
v_call: TRBV11-2
clone_size: few
j_call: TRBJ1-1
d_call: -
cdr3_aa: CASSLASNPGEGTEAFF
cdr3_nt: TGTGCCAGCAGCTTAGCTTCAAACCCAGGGGAAGGGACTGAAGCTTTCTTT

cdr3_length: 15
v_call: TRBV7-2
clone_size: many
j_call: TRBJ2-1
d_call: -
cdr3_aa: CASSPDVSSYNEQFF
cdr3_nt: TGTGCCAGCAGCCCCGATGTTAGCTCCTACAATGAGCAGTTCTTC

cdr3_length: 15
v_call: TRBV29-1
clone_size: -
j_call: TRBJ2-7
d_call: TRBD2
cdr3_aa: CSGRTSGYSYNEQYF
cdr3_nt: TGCAGCGGAAGGACTAGCGGGTACTCCTACAATGAGCAGTACTTC

cdr3_length: 15
v_call: TRBV13
clone_size: -
j_call: TRBJ2-1
d_call: -
cdr3_aa: CASSFEQGRLGEQFF
cdr3_nt: TGTGCCAGCAGCTTTGAGCAGGGACGATTGGGTGAGCAGTTCTTC

cdr3_length: 15
v_call: TRBV6-1
clone_size: -
j_call: TRBJ2-7
d_call: -
cdr3_aa: CASREAGGKSYEQYF
cdr3_nt: TGTGCCAGCAGGGAGGCAGGGGGGAAAAGCTACGAGCAGTACTTC

cdr3_length: 14
v_call: TRBV10-2
clone_size: few
j_call: TRBJ2-7
d_call: TRBD2
cdr3_aa: CASRLAGANYEQYF
cdr3_nt: TGCGCCAGCAGGCTAGCGGGAGCCAACTACGAGCAGTACTTC

cdr3_length: 16
v_call: TRBV28
clone_size: -
j_call: TRBJ2-1
d_call: TRBD1
cdr3_aa: CASRVDRGPTHNEQFF
cdr3_nt: TGTGCCAGCAGAGTGGACAGGGGCCCTACTCACAATGAGCAGTTCTTC

cdr3_length: 16
v_call: TRBV6-6
clone_size: few
j_call: TRBJ2-3
d_call: -
cdr3_aa: CASSYSPLLSTDTQYF
cdr3_nt: TGTGCCAGCAGTTATTCCCCCCTCCTTAGCACAGATACGCAGTATTTT

cdr3_length: 14
v_call: TRBV5-4
clone_size: -
j_call: TRBJ1-2
d_call: -
cdr3_aa: CALGRGRYLYGYTF
cdr3_nt: TGTGCCTTGGGGAGAGGCCGGTATCTCTATGGCTACACCTTC

cdr3_length: 13
v_call: TRBV19
clone_size: -
j_call: TRBJ2-5
d_call: -
cdr3_aa: CASSLQGHETQYF
cdr3_nt: TGTGCCAGTAGTCTCCAGGGGCACGAGACCCAGTACTTC

cdr3_length: 11
v_call: TRBV29-1
clone_size: -
j_call: TRBJ1-2
d_call: -
cdr3_aa: CSVLGKDGYTF
cdr3_nt: TGCAGCGTCCTAGGGAAGGATGGCTACACCTTC

cdr3_length: 18
v_call: TRBV21-1
clone_size: few
j_call: TRBJ1-2
d_call: -
cdr3_aa: CASSSYRDRVPSFYGYTF
cdr3_nt: TGTGCCAGCAGCTCCTACCGGGACAGGGTCCCTTCATTCTATGGCTACACCTTC

cdr3_length: 14
v_call: TRBV5-1
clone_size: -
j_call: TRBJ1-2
d_call: TRBD1
cdr3_aa: CASSEAGGTYGYTF
cdr3_nt: TGCGCCAGCAGCGAAGCAGGGGGCACCTATGGCTACACCTTC

cdr3_length: 15
v_call: TRBV6-5
clone_size: -
j_call: TRBJ2-7
d_call: -
cdr3_aa: CASSYLDSVSCEQYF
cdr3_nt: TGTGCCAGCAGTTACCTGGACAGCGTTTCCTGCGAGCAGTACTTC

cdr3_length: 14
v_call: TRBV20-1
clone_size: few
j_call: TRBJ2-4
d_call: -
cdr3_aa: CSARDRDTLNIQYF
cdr3_nt: TGCAGTGCTAGAGACCGGGACACACTAAACATTCAGTACTTC

cdr3_length: 13
v_call: TRBV3-1
clone_size: once
j_call: TRBJ2-3
d_call: -
cdr3_aa: CASSQDPTATQYF
cdr3_nt: TGTGCCAGCAGCCAAGATCCGACGGCTACGCAGTATTTT

cdr3_length: 13
v_call: TRBV20-1
clone_size: -
j_call: TRBJ1-2
d_call: TRBD1
cdr3_aa: CSARDSSLYGYTF
cdr3_nt: TGCAGTGCTCGGGACAGTTCCTTATATGGCTACACCTTC

cdr3_length: 13
v_call: TRBV24-1
clone_size: -
j_call: TRBJ2-5
d_call: -
cdr3_aa: CATSDAGWETQYF
cdr3_nt: TGTGCCACCAGTGACGCTGGATGGGAGACCCAGTACTTC

cdr3_length: 15
v_call: TRBV12-3/TRBV12-4
clone_size: -
j_call: TRBJ1-6
d_call: -
cdr3_aa: CASSLIEGGNSPLHF
cdr3_nt: TGTGCCAGCAGTTTAATCGAGGGAGGTAATTCACCCCTCCACTTT

cdr3_length: 15
v_call: TRBV20-1
clone_size: -
j_call: TRBJ2-5
d_call: TRBD2
cdr3_aa: CSARMVAGGAAPQYF
cdr3_nt: TGTAGTGCTAGAATGGTAGCGGGAGGTGCCGCCCCCCAGTACTTC

cdr3_length: 15
v_call: TRBV29-1
clone_size: few
j_call: TRBJ1-6
d_call: -
cdr3_aa: CSAALGSPDNSPLHF
cdr3_nt: TGCAGCGCCGCTCTGGGGTCCCCAGATAATTCACCCCTCCACTTT

cdr3_length: 17
v_call: TRBV2
clone_size: -
j_call: TRBJ2-7
d_call: TRBD2
cdr3_aa: CASKSLPAGGPFDEQYF
cdr3_nt: TGTGCCAGCAAATCTCTTCCAGCGGGAGGGCCGTTTGACGAGCAGTACTTC

cdr3_length: 12
v_call: TRBV21-1
clone_size: -
j_call: TRBJ1-1
d_call: -
cdr3_aa: CASHPPGGKAFF
cdr3_nt: TGTGCCAGCCACCCCCCAGGAGGGAAAGCTTTCTTT

cdr3_length: 17
v_call: TRBV3-1
clone_size: -
j_call: TRBJ2-6
d_call: -
cdr3_aa: CASSQDPSHAGANVLTF
cdr3_nt: TGTGCCAGCAGCCAAGACCCTAGCCACGCTGGGGCCAACGTCCTGACTTTC

cdr3_length: 15
v_call: TRBV6-2/TRBV6-3
clone_size: -
j_call: TRBJ2-5
d_call: -
cdr3_aa: CASSYPQGAQETQYF
cdr3_nt: TGTGCCAGCAGTTACCCGCAGGGCGCCCAAGAGACCCAGTACTTC

cdr3_length: 11
v_call: TRBV29-1
clone_size: few
j_call: TRBJ1-2
d_call: -
cdr3_aa: CSVVEKYGYTF
cdr3_nt: TGCAGCGTTGTCGAGAAGTATGGCTACACCTTC